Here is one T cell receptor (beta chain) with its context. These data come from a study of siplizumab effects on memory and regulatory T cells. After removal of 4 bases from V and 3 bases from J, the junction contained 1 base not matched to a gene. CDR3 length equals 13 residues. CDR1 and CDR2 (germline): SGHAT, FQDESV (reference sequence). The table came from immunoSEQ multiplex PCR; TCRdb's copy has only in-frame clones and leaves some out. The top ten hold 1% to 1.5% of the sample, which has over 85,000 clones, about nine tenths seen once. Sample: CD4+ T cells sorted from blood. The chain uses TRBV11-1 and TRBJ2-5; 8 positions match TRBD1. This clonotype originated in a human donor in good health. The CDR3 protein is CASSWGQEETQYF. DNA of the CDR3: TGTGCCAGCAGCTGGGGACAGGAAGAGACCCAGTACTTC.